This T cell receptor (beta chain) was obtained from a study of T-cell memory formation after mild COVID-19. The germline V gene encodes CDR1 SGHRS and CDR2 YFSETQ. The CDR3 runs to 16 residues. The V gene end was trimmed by 0 bases and the J gene end by 5 bases; junction bases not matched to a gene: 6. TCRdb itself ran the 5' RACE reads through MiXCR, one entry per CDR3 protein. The sample lists about 390,000 distinct CDR3 sequences, approximately 16% seen once, with about 22% in the top ten. This clonotype was seen a handful of times. The antigen is undetermined. Whole-study results and caveats: Clones which contracted sat mainly in CM and EM if CD4+, and in EMRA if CD8+. A second wave of clones peaked on day 37, and their SARS-CoV-2 specificity went unconfirmed.

The rearrangement joins TRBV5-1 to TRBJ2-1; 9 bases match TRBD2. The TCR was taken from a man aged 18 to 30 who had mild COVID-19 (a few samples of this study predate the infection). Cell type and time point are not known. The sequenced sample consisted of PBMCs or a T cell subset sorted from them (not recorded which). As DNA, the CDR3 is TGCGCCAGCAGCTTGGCCAGGGCTAGCGGGGACAATGAGCAGTTCTTC. This gives the protein CASSLARASGDNEQFF.